This T cell receptor beta chain was documented in a study of long-term antiretroviral therapy in people with HIV. Study-level points and caveats: Pre-ART clonal expansions dominated every time point's repertoire. In samples taken after ART, diversity increased but remained below transplant donor control levels.

Version v3.0 of the immunoSEQ assay ran at survey level. TCRdb's copy holds only in-frame clones and misses some; the assay was immunoSEQ multiplex PCR. The table includes 18,000 or so clones, around 80% detected once. As for this clone: Its matching antigen is unknown.

V gave up 3 bases and J gave up 8 bases; unmatched junction bases: 16. This CDR3 contains 17 residues. CDR1 and CDR2 from the germline V gene are LNHDA and SQIVND (reference sequence). Samples held 1-10 million cryopreserved PBMC, and DNA extraction followed. This sequence joins TRBV19 and TRBJ2-3, with 8 bases fitting TRBD2. The TCR was taken from a woman aged 40 to 49 with HIV. The sample in question was unsorted PBMCs, obtained at the start of antiretroviral therapy, before treatment. The CDR3 nucleotides read TGTGCCAGTAGTATCAGGGCGGGGGGTCCCGGGGGTGGTACGCAGTATTTT. This sequence encodes CASSIRAGGPGGGTQYF.